The T cell receptor (beta chain) described here comes from a study of cytomegalovirus exposure and HLA in healthy donors. PCR involved 60 Vbeta and 13 Jbeta primers. The data were produced by immunoSEQ multiplex PCR, yet TCRdb's version contains in-frame clones alone and is incomplete. The table lists 85,000 to 110,000 clones, around 80% of them singletons. The germline gives CDR1 SGHAT, CDR2 FQDESV (reference sequence). This CDR3 is built from 14 residues. About this clone: An end of the junction differs from the germline gene, which may be a read error.

The sample taken for sequencing was PBMCs. This clonotype originated in a young woman in good health and CMV-seropositive. The V and J genes are TRBV11-1 and TRBJ2-2; D possibly corresponds to TRBD1 (6 bases). DNA for the CDR3: TGTGCCACCAGCTGGACAGAGAACACCGGGGAGCTGTTTTTT. It is translated as CATSWTENTGELFF.